The T cell receptor beta chain under discussion was sequenced for a study of molecular identifiers for immune sequencing clone quantification. CDR1 and CDR2 from the germline V gene are MNHEY and SMNVEV (reference sequence). CDR3 size: 12 residues. Comment on this clonotype: Antigen: not known. An end of the junction does not agree with germline; a read error may underlie this.

General study results and limits: Clones that exceeded 20 RNA copies held over 98% of effector molecules, yet under 1% in naive cells.

Making the bulk TCR libraries relied on previously described methods and listed TCR primers. One entry per CDR3 protein, called by TCRdb with MiXCR from the PCR reads. The data contain about 640,000 distinct CDR3 sequences, about 20% of them seen just once; the ten biggest clones take up roughly 0.85%. Sequences were obtained from naive CD8+ T cells from blood, with Jurkat cell RNA spiked in. Subset of the sample: FACS-sorted CD8+CD4-CCR7+CD45RA+ naive T cells. The source is a human donor in good health. Some libraries in this study had Jurkat cell RNA spiked in. The chain joins TRBV27 to TRBJ2-7; TRBD2 matches 7 bases. The DNA for the CDR3 is TGTGCCAGCAGCTACTCTAGCGGCGAGCAGCACTTC. This codes for CASSYSSGEQHF.